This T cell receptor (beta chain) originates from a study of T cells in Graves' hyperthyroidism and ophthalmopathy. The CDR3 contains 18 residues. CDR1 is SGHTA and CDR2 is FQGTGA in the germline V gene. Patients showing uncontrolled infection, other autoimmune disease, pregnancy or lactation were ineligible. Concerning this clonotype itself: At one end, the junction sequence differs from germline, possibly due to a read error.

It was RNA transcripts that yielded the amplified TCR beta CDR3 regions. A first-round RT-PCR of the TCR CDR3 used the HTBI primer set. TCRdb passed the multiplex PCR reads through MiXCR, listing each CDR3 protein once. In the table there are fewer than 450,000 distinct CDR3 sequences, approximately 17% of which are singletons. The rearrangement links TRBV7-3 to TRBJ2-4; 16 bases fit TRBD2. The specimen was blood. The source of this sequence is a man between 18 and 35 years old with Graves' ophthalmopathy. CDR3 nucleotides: TGTGCCAGGGACCCCGGGACTAGCGGGGGGGCGGCCAAAAGCATTCAGTACTTC. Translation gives CARDPGTSGGAAKSIQYF.